This is a list of T cell receptor beta chains from one sample in a study of T cell responses to AZD1222 COVID-19 vaccine. Sequencing used immunoSEQ multiplex PCR; TCRdb keeps in-frame clones, though not all of them. The data show 85,000 to 90,000 clones, about 86% seen once. Sequencing was performed on peripheral blood, taken on day 0 of MenACWY control vaccination. All receptors derive from an adult in good health. Both conserved end residues are part of each CDR3. A D gene is named only where the DNA matches it firmly. For some rows the clone size is stated as once, few or many, or as a class when expanded; others skip it.

j_call v_call clone_size d_call cdr3_aa cdr3_nt
TRBJ1-4 TRBV18 . TRBD1 CASSVDRGSTNEKLFF TGTGCCAGCTCAGTGGACAGGGGATCAACTAATGAAAAACTGTTTTTT
TRBJ1-5 TRBV19 . TRBD1 CASSISRGNSNQPQHF TGTGCCAGTAGTATATCCAGGGGGAATAGCAATCAGCCCCAGCATTTT
TRBJ1-1 TRBV6-5 . TRBD1 CASSPDRLGTEAFF TGTGCCAGCAGTCCGGACAGGCTTGGCACTGAAGCTTTCTTT
TRBJ1-1 TRBV6-2/TRBV6-3 . . CASSYSRGSTEAFF TGTGCCAGCAGTTACTCGCGGGGAAGCACTGAAGCTTTCTTT
TRBJ2-5 TRBV19 . TRBD1 CASSIRGLQETQYF TGTGCCAGTAGTATTAGGGGGCTACAAGAGACCCAGTACTTC
TRBJ1-4 TRBV29-1 . . CSVRGGDEKLFF TGCAGCGTTCGGGGTGGAGATGAAAAACTGTTTTTT
TRBJ1-6 TRBV12-3/TRBV12-4 . . CASRSHESRVHF TGTGCCAGCAGGTCCCACGAGAGCCGAGTCCACTTT
TRBJ2-7 TRBV30 . TRBD1 CACKTGAAQYF TGTGCCTGTAAGACAGGGGCGGCGCAGTACTTC
TRBJ2-3 TRBV3-1/TRBV3-2 . TRBD1 CASSRGQLSTDTQYF TGTGCCAGCAGCCGGGGACAGCTAAGCACAGATACGCAGTATTTT
TRBJ2-1 TRBV5-4 once TRBD1 CASSLYRGVDNEQFF TGTGCCAGCAGCTTATACAGGGGGGTTGACAATGAGCAGTTCTTC
TRBJ1-6 TRBV2 . TRBD1 CASILETGFYNSPLHF TGTGCCAGCATCTTGGAGACAGGGTTTTATAATTCACCCCTCCACTTT
TRBJ1-5 TRBV7-8 . TRBD1 CASSLLQGQSYSNQPQHF TGTGCCAGCAGCCTCCTCCAGGGACAGAGCTATAGCAATCAGCCCCAGCATTTT
TRBJ1-2 TRBV30 . . CAWSVQGGTNYGYTF TGTGCCTGGAGTGTACAGGGAGGAACGAACTATGGCTACACCTTC
TRBJ2-7 TRBV25-1 few TRBD1 CASSPGGYEQYF TGTGCCAGCAGTCCAGGGGGCTACGAGCAGTACTTC
TRBJ1-1 TRBV27 once TRBD1 CASSLWTGLGATEAFF TGTGCCAGCAGTTTATGGACAGGGCTCGGCGCCACTGAAGCTTTCTTT
TRBJ1-1 TRBV19 . . CASSIGSRANTEAFF TGTGCCAGTAGTATAGGTTCCAGGGCGAACACTGAAGCTTTCTTT